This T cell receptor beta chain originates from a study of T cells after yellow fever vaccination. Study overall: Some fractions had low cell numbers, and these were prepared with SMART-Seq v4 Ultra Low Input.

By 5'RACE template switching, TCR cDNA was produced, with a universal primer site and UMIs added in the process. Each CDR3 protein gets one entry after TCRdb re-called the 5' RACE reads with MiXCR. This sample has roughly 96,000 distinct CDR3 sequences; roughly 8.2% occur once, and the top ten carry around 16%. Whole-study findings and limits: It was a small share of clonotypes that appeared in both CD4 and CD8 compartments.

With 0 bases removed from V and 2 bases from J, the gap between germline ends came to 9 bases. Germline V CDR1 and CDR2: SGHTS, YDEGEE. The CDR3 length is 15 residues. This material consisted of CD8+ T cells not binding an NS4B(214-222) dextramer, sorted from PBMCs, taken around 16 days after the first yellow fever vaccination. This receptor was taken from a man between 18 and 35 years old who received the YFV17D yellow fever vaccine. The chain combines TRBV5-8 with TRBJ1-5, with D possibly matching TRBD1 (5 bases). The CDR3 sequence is CASSLGIRGNQPQHF. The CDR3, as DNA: TGTGCCAGCAGCTTGGGCATCAGGGGCAATCAGCCCCAGCATTTT.